These 16 T cell receptor beta chains came from one sample sequenced in a study of blood T cells in healthy people across ages. A J-beta primer mix and a sample-barcoded 5' primer were used in a second PCR of about 7 to 12 cycles. One entry per CDR3 protein, called by TCRdb with MiXCR from the 5' RACE reads. The sample includes around 800,000 distinct CDR3 sequences, about 59% of them seen just once. The sequencing sample was made of blood. The receptors here all came from a young man in good health.

The V and J genes are TRBV24-1 and TRBJ2-1; 7 bases map to TRBD1. This CDR3 region has 14 residues. V was pared by 6 bases and J by 0 bases, with 1 base of the junction left unmatched. Germline V lookup: CDR1 KGHDR, CDR2 SFDVKD. CDR3 region: CATSRTGSYNEQFF. CDR3 DNA sequence: TGTGCCACCAGTCGGACAGGCTCCTACAATGAGCAGTTCTTC.

The chain carries TRBV20-1 and TRBJ2-5, with 8 bases identical to TRBD1. The J call may be incorrect, as the DNA end agrees better with TRBJ2-7. The CDR3 is 12 amino acids. Germline CDR1 and CDR2: DFQATT and SNEGSKA (reference sequence). The CDR3 region is CSANDRGYEQYF. The CDR3 coding sequence is TGCAGTGCTAATGACAGGGGTTACGAGCAGTACTTC.

The V and J genes are TRBV20-1 and TRBJ1-5, with a possible D match to TRBD1 (6 bases). The CDR3 totals 17 residues. CDR1 is DFQATT, CDR2 SNEGSKA, per germline (reference sequence). V shed 2 bases and J shed 1 base, with 18 bases lying between them. The CDR3: CSARKPRGGPSNQPQHF. Written as DNA, the CDR3 is TGCAGTGCTAGAAAGCCGCGCGGGGGCCCGAGCAATCAGCCCCAGCATTTT.

The rearrangement uses TRBV4-3 and TRBJ2-1; possible D gene TRBD2, 5 bases. The CDR3 consists of 16 residues. CDR1 and CDR2 (germline): LGHNA, YSLEER. V lost 0 bases and J lost 2, with 11 bases in between. This chain's CDR3 is CASSQDWAGTYNEQFF. As DNA, the CDR3 is TGCGCCAGCAGCCAAGATTGGGCGGGCACCTACAATGAGCAGTTCTTC.

The genes are TRBV4-1 and TRBJ2-1; TRBD1 might be the D (6 bases). CDR1 and CDR2 from the germline V gene are MGHRA and YSYEKL. V was clipped by 3 bases and J by 2 bases, with 14 bases between them. This CDR3 is built from 16 residues. DNA of the CDR3: TGCGCCAGCAGCCAGATGACAGGATTGCCCTACAATGAGCAGTTCTTC. Translation gives CASSQMTGLPYNEQFF.

Only a few counts were recorded for this clonotype. The J gene is TRBJ1-2, the V gene TRBV15, with 7 nucleotides matching TRBD1. The CDR3 consists of 15 residues. Per the germline V gene, CDR1 is LNHNV and CDR2 is YYDKDF (reference sequence). J lost 8 bases, V lost 3 bases, and 12 bases had no gene match. CDR3 loop: CATSSLSARGKGYTF. The CDR3 DNA sequence: TGTGCCACCAGCAGCCTCTCTGCCAGGGGGAAGGGCTACACCTTC.

The CDR3 DNA follows: TGCAGTGCCCTGGGGAGGGTGGATACGCAGTATTTT. This translates into CSALGRVDTQYF. V is TRBV20-1 and J is TRBJ2-3; TRBD2 agrees at 7 bases. This CDR3 comprises 12 residues. After removal of 6 bases from V and 6 bases from J, the junction contained 6 bases not matched to a gene. CDR1 is DFQATT, CDR2 SNEGSKA, per germline (reference sequence).

This clonotype was counted a few times. J is TRBJ2-3 and V is TRBV7-3; 10 bases are a match to TRBD2. With V trimmed by 5 bases and J by 0 bases, 8 bases remained unmatched. Germline lookup yields CDR1 SGHTA and CDR2 FQGTGA. This CDR3 spans 17 amino acids. The CDR3 sequence is CASSTSLAGDSTDTQYF. In nucleotides, the CDR3 is TGTGCCAGCAGCACCTCCCTAGCGGGGGACAGCACAGATACGCAGTATTTT. Full variable domain (outside the CDR3, taken from reference TRBV7-3 and TRBJ2-3): GAGVSQTPSNKVTEKGKYVELRCDPISGHTALYWYRQSLGQGPEFLIYFQGTGAADDSGLPNDRFFAVRPEGSVSTLKIQRTERGDSAVYLCASSTSLAGDSTDTQYFGPGTRLTVL.

The V call is TRBV7-2, the J call TRBJ1-6, with unresolved D. V lost 6 bases to trimming and J lost 8 bases, with 14 bases between them. This CDR3 region has 14 residues. CDR1 SGHTA and CDR2 FQGNSA come from the germline V gene. The CDR3, as DNA: TGTGCCAGCAGTGATGGCTCCGTTGATTCACCCCTCCACTTT. Its translation is CASSDGSVDSPLHF.

This chain uses TRBV7-2 with TRBJ2-4; 11 nucleotides align to TRBD2. The end of the DNA is better explained by TRBJ2-7, so the J call may be wrong. The CDR3 has 16 residues. Germline CDR1 reads SGHTA; CDR2 reads FQGNSA. The CDR3 DNA sequence: TGTGCCAGCAGCTTTTCTAGCGGGGGGTCATCCTACGAGCAGTACTTC. As protein: CASSFSSGGSSYEQYF.

This chain uses TRBV15 with TRBJ2-7, with 7 bases identical to TRBD1. The germline CDR1 and CDR2 sequences are LNHNV and YYDKDF (reference sequence). CDR3 size: 14 residues. J was trimmed by 5 bases and V by 8 bases; bases with no gene match: 12. The CDR3 protein is CATGADREFNEQYF. The CDR3 DNA reads as TGTGCCACCGGGGCCGACAGGGAGTTCAACGAGCAGTACTTC.

The chain recombines TRBV20-1 with TRBJ2-7; tentatively, D is TRBD1 (6 bases). The V end lost 3 bases, the J end lost 2 bases, and 14 bases lay between the germline ends. The germline gives CDR1 DFQATT, CDR2 SNEGSKA (reference sequence). The CDR3 sequence is 14 residues long. CDR3 in amino acids: CSASRYRETYEQYF. CDR3 DNA: TGCAGTGCTAGTCGGTACAGGGAAACCTACGAGCAGTACTTC.

J is TRBJ2-7 and V is TRBV6-1, with 7 bases fitting TRBD1. J gave up 12 bases and V 5 bases, and 13 bases lay outside the gene matches. This CDR3 region has 13 residues. Germline V gives CDR1 MNHNS, CDR2 SASEGT. The CDR3 DNA is TGTGCCAGCAGTCAAACAGGGGCGGAGACCCGGTACTTC. Protein: CASSQTGAETRYF.

CDR3 DNA sequence: TGTGCCAGCAGCCAAGTTATCGGGGGGTTCTACAATGAGCAGTACTTC. Its translation is CASSQVIGGFYNEQYF. The chain employs TRBV4-2 and TRBJ2-1; 7 nucleotides line up with TRBD2. The end of the DNA fits TRBJ2-7 better, so the J call may be wrong. This CDR3 is built from 16 residues. Germline V CDR1 and CDR2: LGHNA, YNFKEQ.

V gene TRBV27 combines with J gene TRBJ2-1, with D possibly being TRBD2 (5 bases). The CDR3 spans 13 residues. The ends were cut back, 2 bases at V and 6 bases at J, with 8 bases in the middle. The germline V gene has CDR1 MNHEY and CDR2 SMNVEV (reference sequence). The CDR3 DNA reads TGTGCCAGCAGTTTACTGGGGAGCAATGAGCAGTTCTTC. Translated: CASSLLGSNEQFF.

This clonotype was counted a single time. The J gene is TRBJ2-3, the V gene TRBV12-3 or TRBV12-4; D gene uncertain. V was pared by 4 bases and J by 1 base, with 9 bases between. The CDR3 covers 14 residues. The CDR3 here is CASSSEKGTDTQYF. The CDR3 DNA follows: TGTGCCAGCAGTTCCGAAAAAGGCACAGATACGCAGTATTTT.